The rows below give T cell receptor beta chains drawn from one sample of a study of OX40 agonist ivuxolimab in advanced cancers. Sequencing was performed with immunoSEQ multiplex PCR; in TCRdb, only in-frame clones are kept and a portion is missing. This table has around 75,000 clones, roughly 80% appearing once. Sequenced material: CD4+ or CD8+ T cells sorted from blood, taken in a trial of the OX40 agonist ivuxolimab. These receptors came from an adult with an advanced solid tumor such as melanoma, head and neck, liver or kidney cancer. Both conserved end residues are trimmed from each CDR3. A D gene is named only where the DNA matches it firmly.

length,V,D,J,CDR3
12,TRBV6-1,.,TRBJ1-6,ASGVTSYNSPLH
13,TRBV7-2,TRBD2,TRBJ2-7,ASSGTSGGKSEQY
14,TRBV21-1,.,TRBJ2-3,ASSKLAGSRTDTQY
13,TRBV27,TRBD1,TRBJ1-5,ASSEGAGYNQPQH
12,TRBV2,TRBD2,TRBJ2-7,ASSSLAGGREQY
16,TRBV19,.,TRBJ2-6,ASSIFAGVSSGANVLT
14,TRBV7-7,.,TRBJ2-1,ASSPGGVGSYNEQF
14,TRBV11-2,.,TRBJ1-1,ASSSFGYRVSNEAF
11,TRBV6-1,.,TRBJ1-6,AAGEYRNSPLH
11,TRBV6-1,TRBD1,TRBJ1-2,ASRHGQGYGYT
12,TRBV27,.,TRBJ1-1,ASSPFSVNTEAF
13,TRBV5-1,TRBD1,TRBJ2-1,ASRDGTGSYNEQF
12,TRBV5-1,.,TRBJ2-1,ASSLWGTGNEQF
12,TRBV5-1,TRBD1,TRBJ2-5,ASSPGTGAETQY
12,TRBV14,.,TRBJ2-7,ASSRLDALYEQY
14,TRBV5-1,TRBD1,TRBJ2-2,ASSWRDRARTGELF
12,TRBV6-5,.,TRBJ2-5,ASSYEALQETQY
15,TRBV19,TRBD1,TRBJ1-6,ASMGQAIDLVRSPLH
10,TRBV6-5,.,TRBJ1-1,ASSYSNTEAF
12,TRBV6-1,TRBD1,TRBJ2-3,ASRLQGAADTQY
12,TRBV6-6,.,TRBJ2-2,ASRDRVGAGELF
11,TRBV5-4,.,TRBJ2-3,ASSSSSSDTQY
14,TRBV5-5,TRBD1,TRBJ1-1,ASTSARDRVNTEAF
14,TRBV5-4,.,TRBJ2-3,ASSLEAGPFTDTQY
13,TRBV5-6,TRBD1,TRBJ2-1,ASSWGQILYNEQF
16,TRBV10-1,TRBD1,TRBJ1-5,ASSESGQGTGCNQPQH
14,TRBV5-8,.,TRBJ2-2,ASSLWQGPNTGELF
12,TRBV6-1,.,TRBJ2-2,ASRELVNTGELF
9,TRBV6-1,.,TRBJ1-1,ASSVLGSAF
14,TRBV18,TRBD1,TRBJ1-3,ASSAGTGGAGNTIY
12,TRBV5-1,.,TRBJ2-3,ASSRDGSTDTQY
12,TRBV10-2,.,TRBJ2-7,ASRESGGTGEQY
12,TRBV29-1,TRBD2,TRBJ2-1,SVAHLAGGNEQF
15,TRBV7-9,.,TRBJ1-2,ASSLEQGHTRDYGYT
14,TRBV5-4,TRBD1,TRBJ2-4,ASSTGQRLAKNIQY
11,TRBV7-8,.,TRBJ2-3,ASSFIGPDTQY
10,TRBV18,.,TRBJ1-2,ASSSDMYGYT
16,TRBV5-5,TRBD2,TRBJ2-5,ASSLVAGGRFRGETQY
15,TRBV7-7,.,TRBJ2-2,ASSFGFQGKNSGELF
10,TRBV6-5,.,TRBJ1-5,ASGNSNQPQH
12,TRBV28,.,TRBJ1-5,ASSPAGARQPQH
17,TRBV5-6,TRBD1,TRBJ1-2,ASTTYWGHGQGANYGYT
13,TRBV10-3,.,TRBJ1-4,AIRESGSTNEKLF
14,TRBV19,TRBD2,TRBJ2-5,ASSIGTSGGMETQY
9,TRBV27,.,TRBJ1-5,ASGHGQPQH
15,TRBV5-4,.,TRBJ1-6,ASSVPGGTVGNSPLH
14,TRBV28,.,TRBJ1-2,ASSLFGPSSNYGYT
14,TRBV2,.,TRBJ1-5,ASSARTAILSQPQH
19,TRBV14,.,TRBJ1-6,ASSSQRTESLRSSYNSPLH
13,TRBV11-3,.,TRBJ2-5,ASSLDAGTEETQY
13,TRBV28,TRBD1,TRBJ1-3,ASSRGSSSGNTIY